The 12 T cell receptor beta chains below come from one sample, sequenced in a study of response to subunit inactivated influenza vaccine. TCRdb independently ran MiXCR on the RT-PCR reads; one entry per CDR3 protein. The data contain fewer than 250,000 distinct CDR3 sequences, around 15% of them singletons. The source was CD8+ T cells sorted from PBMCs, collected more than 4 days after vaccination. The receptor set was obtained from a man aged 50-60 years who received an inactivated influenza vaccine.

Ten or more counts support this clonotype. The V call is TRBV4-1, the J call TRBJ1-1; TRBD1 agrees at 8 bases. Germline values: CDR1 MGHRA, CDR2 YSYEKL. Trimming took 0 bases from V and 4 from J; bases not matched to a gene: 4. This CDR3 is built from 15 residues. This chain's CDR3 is CASSQEYRGSTEAFF. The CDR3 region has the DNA TGCGCCAGCAGCCAAGAGTACAGGGGGAGCACTGAAGCTTTCTTT.

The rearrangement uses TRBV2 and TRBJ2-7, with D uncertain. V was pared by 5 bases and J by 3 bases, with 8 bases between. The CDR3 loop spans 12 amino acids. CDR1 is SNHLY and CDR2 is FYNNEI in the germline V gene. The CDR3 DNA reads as TGTGCCAGCAGTATTGCCAGCTACGAGCAGTACTTC. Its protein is CASSIASYEQYF.

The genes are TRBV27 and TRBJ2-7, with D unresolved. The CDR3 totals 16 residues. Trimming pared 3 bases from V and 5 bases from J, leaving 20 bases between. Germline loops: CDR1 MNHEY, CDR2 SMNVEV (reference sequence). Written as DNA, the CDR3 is TGTGCCAGCAGTTTTTGGATAGCAGCACCTACAGACGAGCAGTACTTC. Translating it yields CASSFWIAAPTDEQYF.

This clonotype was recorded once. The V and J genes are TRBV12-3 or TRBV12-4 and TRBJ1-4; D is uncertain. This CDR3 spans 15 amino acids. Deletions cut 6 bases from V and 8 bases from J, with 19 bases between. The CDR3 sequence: CASSPMSWGREKLFF. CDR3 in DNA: TGTGCCAGCAGCCCTATGAGTTGGGGTCGGGAAAAACTGTTTTTT.

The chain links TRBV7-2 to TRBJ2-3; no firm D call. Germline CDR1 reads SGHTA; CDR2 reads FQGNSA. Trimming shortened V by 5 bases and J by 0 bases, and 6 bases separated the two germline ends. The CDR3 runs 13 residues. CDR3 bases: TGTGCCAGCAGCCCTATTAGCACAGATACGCAGTATTTT. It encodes CASSPISTDTQYF.

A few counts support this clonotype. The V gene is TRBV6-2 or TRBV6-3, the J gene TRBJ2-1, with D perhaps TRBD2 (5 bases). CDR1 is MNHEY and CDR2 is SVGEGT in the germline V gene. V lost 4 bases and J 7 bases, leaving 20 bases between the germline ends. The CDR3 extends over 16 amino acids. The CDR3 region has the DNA TGTGCCAGCAGTTTAGAGGATCCTAGACCGGGGAATGAGCAGTTCTTC. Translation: CASSLEDPRPGNEQFF.

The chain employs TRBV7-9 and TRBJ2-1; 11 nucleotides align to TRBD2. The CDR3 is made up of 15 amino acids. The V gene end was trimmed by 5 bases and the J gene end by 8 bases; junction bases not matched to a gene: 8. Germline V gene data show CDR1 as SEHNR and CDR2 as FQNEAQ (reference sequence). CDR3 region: CASSHGSGGAHEQFF. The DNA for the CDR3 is TGTGCCAGCAGCCATGGTAGCGGGGGGGCACATGAGCAGTTCTTC.

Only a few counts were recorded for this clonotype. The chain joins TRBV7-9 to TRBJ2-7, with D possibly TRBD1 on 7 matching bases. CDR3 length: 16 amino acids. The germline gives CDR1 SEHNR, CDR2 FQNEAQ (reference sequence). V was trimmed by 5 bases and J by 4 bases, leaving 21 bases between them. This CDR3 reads CASSPWEEGAEYEQYF. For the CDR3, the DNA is TGTGCCAGCAGCCCCTGGGAGGAGGGGGCCGAATACGAGCAGTACTTC.

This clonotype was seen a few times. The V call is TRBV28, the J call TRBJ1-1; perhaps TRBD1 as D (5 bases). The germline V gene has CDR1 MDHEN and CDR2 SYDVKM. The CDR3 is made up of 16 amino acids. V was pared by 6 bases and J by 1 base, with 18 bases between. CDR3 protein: CASSSLWGIGNTEAFF. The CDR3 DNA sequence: TGTGCCAGCAGCTCCCTATGGGGGATCGGGAACACTGAAGCTTTCTTT.

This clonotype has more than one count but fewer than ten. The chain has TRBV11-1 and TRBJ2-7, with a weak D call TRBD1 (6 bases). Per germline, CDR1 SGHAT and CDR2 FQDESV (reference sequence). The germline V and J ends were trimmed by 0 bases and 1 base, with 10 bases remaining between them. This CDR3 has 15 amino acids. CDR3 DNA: TGTGCCAGCAGCTTAGCTTCAGGACAGTCCTACGAGCAGTACTTC. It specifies CASSLASGQSYEQYF.

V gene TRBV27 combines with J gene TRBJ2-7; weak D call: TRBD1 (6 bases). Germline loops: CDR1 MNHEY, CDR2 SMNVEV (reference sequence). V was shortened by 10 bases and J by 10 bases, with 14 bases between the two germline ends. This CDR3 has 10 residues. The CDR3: CAITYRAQYF. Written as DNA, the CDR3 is TGTGCCATAACTTACAGGGCTCAGTACTTC.

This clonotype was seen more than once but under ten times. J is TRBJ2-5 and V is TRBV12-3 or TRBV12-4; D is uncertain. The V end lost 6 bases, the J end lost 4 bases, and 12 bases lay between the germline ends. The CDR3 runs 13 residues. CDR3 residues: CASSYLWAETQYF. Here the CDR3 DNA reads TGTGCCAGCAGCTATTTATGGGCAGAGACCCAGTACTTC.